Reported below is one T cell receptor beta chain. This entry belongs to a study of Ad26.COV2.S vaccination and SARS-CoV-2 variants. The sample's treatment: 15 to 20 received Ad26.COV2.S at low or high dose, single or two shots; about 5 received placebo; per-sample allocation not given. Collection of samples fell on day 63 after the first vaccine or placebo injection. The administered vaccine (an Ad26 vector) expressed Wuhan-strain SARS-CoV-2 spike. The CDR3 contains 15 residues. The germline V gene has CDR1 LNHNV and CDR2 YYDKDF (reference sequence). V lost 2 bases and J 1 base, leaving 11 bases between the germline ends. Assay used: immunoSEQ multiplex PCR; TCRdb lists only in-frame clones, some missing. The top ten clones hold more than 1.5% of a sample with under 600,000 clones, about 88% of them seen once.

Sequences were derived from peripheral blood, sampled in a trial of Ad26.COV2.S vaccine versus placebo. The receptor was isolated from a person aged 18 to 59 who received the Ad26.COV2.S COVID-19 vaccine or a placebo. The chain recombines TRBV15 with TRBJ2-5; D not resolved. In DNA, the CDR3 is TGTGCCACCAGCAGAAGAAACGGGCCCCAAGAGACCCAGTACTTC. It yields the protein CATSRRNGPQETQYF. Together with reference TRBV15 and TRBJ2-5, the CDR3 gives the full variable domain: DAMVIQNPRYQVTQFGKPVTLSCSQTLNHNVMYWYQQKSSQAPKLLFHYYDKDFNNEADTPDNFQSRRPNTSFCFLDIRSPGLGDTAMYLCATSRRNGPQETQYFGPGTRLLVL.